This T cell receptor (beta chain) was documented in a study of blood T cell repertoires in COVID-19. About the research overall: The study drew acute and convalescent COVID-19 samples from the United States, Italy and Spain. Sources were T cells, B-cell-depleted T cells, or PBMCs; the material itself was cDNA or gDNA.

Study processing details: Counts of nucleated cells, estimated from reference gene primer amplification, were obtained. The assay was immunoSEQ multiplex PCR, and TCRdb's table has in-frame clones only and misses some. That table furnishes V, J and clone size, whereas the DNA furnished D and trimming. Among a few hundred thousand clones listed, 84% were seen once. The receptor was isolated from a woman aged 35 to 49 who had recovered from COVID-19. Sequences were obtained from peripheral blood.

The CDR3 region has the DNA TGTGCCAGCAGGGGGATGACAGGAGCCTATGGCTACACCTTC. This sequence encodes CASRGMTGAYGYTF. V is TRBV6-6 and J is TRBJ1-2; possibly TRBD1 for D (6 bases). V gave up 6 bases and J gave up 4 bases, with 15 bases separating them. Germline-derived CDR1 and CDR2 are MNHNY and SVGAGI (reference sequence). This CDR3 is built from 14 residues.